One TCR beta chain is described in this entry. The target antigen is unknown. These data belong to a study of shared clonotypes between healthy human individuals. Study at large: Per-donor plates numbered three CD4 naive, three CD4 memory, two CD8 naive and one CD8 memory.

Findings and limits, study-wide: Naive subsets generally had larger estimated richness than memory subsets.

Germline CDR1 is SGHRS and CDR2 is YFSETQ. With 6 bases clipped from V and 1 base from J, the junction kept 0 bases outside the gene matches. The CDR3 has 12 residues. Per sorted-subset replicate PCR, input was 200 to 250 ng DNA, representing tens of thousands of T cell genomes. Libraries were prepared by immunoSEQ multiplex PCR; TCRdb keeps only in-frame clonotypes and omits some of them. This table holds more than 500,000 clones, about 96% found once. Sequencing used naive CD4+ T cells sorted from blood. Indicated subset: CD45RA+ positively selected. The rearrangement uses TRBV5-1 and TRBJ1-1; 7 bases are shared with TRBD1. The sequence was collected from a woman in her thirties in good health. CDR3 protein: CASTGGNTEAFF. CDR3 in DNA: TGCGCCAGCACAGGGGGGAACACTGAAGCTTTCTTT.